The present entry profiles one T cell receptor beta chain with its context. This sample also contains other DNA sequences that code for the same CDR3. This entry comes from a study of cytomegalovirus exposure and HLA in healthy donors. PCR employed 60 Vbeta and 13 Jbeta primers. The table came from immunoSEQ multiplex PCR; TCRdb's copy has only in-frame clones and leaves some out. The sample has approximately 140,000 clones; approximately 80% are singletons. Per germline, CDR1 SGHRS and CDR2 YFSETQ. The CDR3 has 14 residues. Trimming pared 2 bases from V and 4 bases from J, leaving 10 bases between. Material for sequencing was PBMCs. V is TRBV5-1 and J is TRBJ1-3; a possible D gene is TRBD1 (6 bases). The TCR comes from a woman in her 50s in good health and CMV-seropositive. The CDR3 coding sequence is TGCGCCAGCAGCTTCGGGACATCGGGAAACACCATATATTTT. Its protein is CASSFGTSGNTIYF. The complete variable domain, with remaining parts taken from reference TRBV5-1 and TRBJ1-3, reads KAGVTQTPRYLIKTRGQQVTLSCSPISGHRSVSWYQQTPGQGLQFLFEYFSETQRNKGNFPGRFSGRQFSNSRSEMNVSTLELGDSALYLCASSFGTSGNTIYFGEGSWLTVV.